Following are 5 T cell receptor beta chains from one sample sequenced in a study of blood T cells in healthy people across ages. It was with a sample-barcoded 5' primer and a J-beta primer mix that a second PCR of roughly 7 to 11 cycles was run. TCRdb reprocessed the 5' RACE reads via MiXCR and lists one record per CDR3 protein. The table lists fewer than 600,000 distinct CDR3 sequences, about 27% of them singletons. These same data were also listed under a study on T cells of mothers and their children.

The sample taken for sequencing was blood. The receptors stem from a boy between 2 and 15 years old in good health.

The gene calls are TRBV18 and TRBJ1-1, with TRBD1 identical over 7 bases. CDR1 and CDR2 from the germline V gene are KGHSH and LQKENI. This CDR3 has 14 residues. Trimming removed 8 bases from V and 1 base from J; junction bases left unmatched: 7. The CDR3 here is CASPWGQRNTEAFF. For the CDR3, the DNA is TGTGCCAGCCCGTGGGGACAGAGGAACACTGAAGCTTTCTTT.

The gene calls are TRBV5-1 and TRBJ1-2; 9 bases agree with TRBD1. Germline lookup yields CDR1 SGHRS and CDR2 YFSETQ. The CDR3 is 15 amino acids. V shed 4 bases and J 2 bases; nucleotides not matched to a gene: 6. CDR3 residues: CASSGTGNTNYGYTF. CDR3 sequence (DNA): TGCGCCAGCAGCGGGACAGGGAATACAAACTATGGCTACACCTTC.

The table lists this clonotype with many counts. The rearrangement joins TRBV10-3 to TRBJ2-7; 11 nucleotides agree with TRBD1. V was clipped by 9 bases and J by 6 bases; unmatched bases: 7. CDR3 size: 13 residues. The germline V gene has CDR1 ENHRY and CDR2 SYGVKD. CDR3 nucleotides: TGTGCCATTTCAAGGGACAGGGGGTCCGAGCAGTACTTC. This translates into CAISRDRGSEQYF.

This clonotype was observed a handful of times. This chain links TRBV4-2 with TRBJ2-4; tentatively, D is TRBD2 (5 bases). V lost 0 bases and J lost 0, with 9 bases in between. The CDR3 is 16 residues long. Germline values: CDR1 LGHNA, CDR2 YNFKEQ. The CDR3 DNA follows: TGTGCCAGCAGCCAAGACTTTGGACTAGCCAAAAACATTCAGTACTTC. This translates into CASSQDFGLAKNIQYF.

The chain employs TRBV12-3 or TRBV12-4 and TRBJ2-3, with 7 bases matching TRBD2. V was pared by 7 bases and J by 3 bases, with 7 bases of the junction left unmatched. This CDR3 comprises 14 residues. DNA of the CDR3: TGTGCCAGCACAGGCGGGAGTTTAACAGATACGCAGTATTTT. Protein: CASTGGSLTDTQYF.